These 18 T cell receptor beta chains were all obtained from the same sample, sequenced in a study of blood T cell repertoires in COVID-19. The protocol was immunoSEQ multiplex PCR, while the TCRdb copy is restricted to in-frame clones and leaves out a portion. The table includes about 210,000 clones, about 89% detected once. Sequencing input: peripheral blood. These receptors all come from a middle-aged woman with acute or convalescent COVID-19.

Here the CDR3 reads CASSESGRGLGYTF. CDR3 nucleotide sequence: TGCGCCAGCAGTGAGTCCGGCAGGGGGCTTGGCTACACCTTC. The rearrangement uses TRBV10-2 and TRBJ1-2, with 8 bases matching TRBD1. Per germline, CDR1 WSHSY and CDR2 SAAADI. V lost 0 bases, J lost 7 bases, and 4 bases stayed unmatched. This CDR3 spans 14 amino acids.

The chain couples TRBV21-1 to TRBJ1-1; TRBD1, the table's D call, lacks a check against the DNA. TRBV21-1 is a known pseudogene. This CDR3 spans 14 amino acids. The CDR3 DNA reads TGTGCCAGCAGCAGGGGGACAGGGAACACTGAAGCTTTCTTT. Translation: CASSRGTGNTEAFF.

The V gene is TRBV6-5, the J gene TRBJ2-1, with a weak D call TRBD1 (5 bases). Germline lookup yields CDR1 MNHEY and CDR2 SVGAGI. Trimming stripped 8 bases from V and 4 bases from J, with 18 bases between. The CDR3 extends over 15 amino acids. CDR3 sequence: CASAQGRGRYNEQFF. The CDR3 coding sequence is TGTGCCAGCGCCCAGGGAAGGGGCCGATACAATGAGCAGTTCTTC.

A word on this clone: The sample carries other DNA sequences with the same CDR3. V and J are TRBV18 and TRBJ1-2; a possible D gene is TRBD1 (5 bases). Germline CDR1 is KGHSH and CDR2 is LQKENI. The CDR3 loop spans 14 amino acids. Trimming pared 3 bases from V and 0 bases from J, leaving 8 bases between. CDR3 residues: CASSPDRANYGYTF. DNA of the CDR3: TGTGCCAGCTCACCCGACAGAGCTAACTATGGCTACACCTTC.

This rearrangement joins TRBV7-8 to TRBJ1-6, with a weak D call TRBD1 (6 bases). Germline CDR1 SGHVS, CDR2 FQNEAQ. Trimming removed 7 bases at V and 6 bases at J, with 16 bases between. The CDR3 is 15 residues long. The CDR3 DNA reads as TGTGCCAGCATCGTACCGGGACACCCTAATTCACCCCTCCACTTT. Residues: CASIVPGHPNSPLHF.

The rearrangement links TRBV18 to TRBJ1-1, with D maybe TRBD1 (5 bases). Deletions cut 3 bases from V and 3 bases from J, with 14 bases between. CDR1 is KGHSH, CDR2 LQKENI, per germline. The length of the CDR3 is 15 residues. The CDR3 bases are TGTGCCAGCTCACCCTTTGGTCAGGGTGACACTGAAGCTTTCTTT. Translation gives CASSPFGQGDTEAFF.

This clone has only one observation. This rearrangement joins TRBV5-6 to TRBJ1-2; weak D call: TRBD1 (5 bases). V lost 5 bases to trimming and J lost 4 bases, with 15 bases between them. CDR1 SGHDT and CDR2 YYEEEE come from the germline V gene. This CDR3 contains 14 residues. This CDR3 reads CASRSPRQSYGYTF. CDR3 DNA: TGTGCCAGCAGATCCCCCAGACAGTCCTATGGCTACACCTTC.

This clone was seen a handful of times. The genes are TRBV30 and TRBJ1-6; TRBD1 agrees at 7 bases. The J segment lost 9 bases and the V segment lost 0 bases, leaving 5 bases of the junction unmatched. CDR3 length equals 14 residues. The germline V gene has CDR1 GTSNPN and CDR2 SVGIG (reference sequence). CDR3 protein: CAWSVRQGGSPLHF. In DNA, the CDR3 is TGTGCCTGGAGTGTACGGCAGGGGGGTTCACCCCTCCACTTT. Using reference TRBV30 and TRBJ1-6 for the parts outside the CDR3, the full variable domain is SQTIHQWPATLVQPVGSPLSLECTVEGTSNPNLYWYRQAAGRGLQLLFYSVGIGQISSEVPQNLSASRPQDRQFILSSKKLLLSDSGFYLCAWSVRQGGSPLHFGNGTRLTVT.

The chain links TRBV12-5 to TRBJ2-2; D perhaps matches TRBD2 (7 bases). The CDR3 has 16 residues. Trimming took off 6 bases at V and 5 bases at J, with 19 bases between the two ends. The germline CDR1 and CDR2 sequences are LGHNT and FRNRAP. As DNA, the CDR3 is TGTGCTAGTGGCTCCAAGGGGGGGTCGCGGACCGGGGAGCTGTTTTTT. This sequence encodes CASGSKGGSRTGELFF.

J is TRBJ2-7 and V is TRBV6-5; 9 bases map to TRBD1. The ends lost 6 bases at V and 2 bases at J; junction bases unmatched: 5. The CDR3 sequence is 14 residues long. CDR1 is MNHEY and CDR2 is SVGAGI in the germline V gene. The DNA for the CDR3 is TGTGCCAGCAGGAGGGACAGGGCGCCCTACGAGCAGTACGTC. Encoded protein: CASRRDRAPYEQYV.

This chain connects TRBV5-4 to TRBJ2-3; perhaps TRBD1 as D (6 bases). The CDR3 covers 16 residues. Germline V gene lookup returns CDR1 SGHNT and CDR2 YYREEE (reference sequence). With 2 bases removed from V and 0 bases from J, the gap between germline ends came to 13 bases. Here the CDR3 reads CASSLQGRLSTDTQYF. CDR3 coding DNA: TGTGCCAGCAGCTTACAGGGCCGACTTAGCACAGATACGCAGTATTTT.

The J gene is TRBJ1-5, the V gene TRBV7-8; D unresolved. V lost 10 bases and J lost 7, with 17 bases in between. Germline CDR1 SGHVS, CDR2 FQNEAQ. The CDR3 contains 13 residues. CDR3 nucleotide sequence: TGTGCCACTTCGGACGGACTCAACCAGCCCCAGCATTTT. Amino acids: CATSDGLNQPQHF.

V and J are TRBV28 and TRBJ1-5; no definite D call. Germline CDR1 and CDR2: MDHEN and SYDVKM. V was clipped by 6 bases and J by 0 bases, with 3 bases between them. This CDR3 comprises 12 residues. The CDR3 is CASRSSNQPQHF. The CDR3 DNA sequence: TGTGCCAGCAGGAGTAGCAATCAGCCCCAGCATTTT.

This chain uses TRBV10-2 with TRBJ2-3; 15 nucleotides match TRBD2. Germline V gives CDR1 WSHSY, CDR2 SAAADI. This CDR3 contains 15 residues. Trimming at V came to 6 bases and at J to 7 bases, leaving 5 bases not matched to a gene. CDR3: CASRGTSGGMNTQYF. CDR3 nucleotides: TGCGCCAGCAGAGGGACTAGCGGGGGGATGAATACGCAGTATTTT.

This clone was counted between two and nine times. The rearrangement links TRBV18 to TRBJ2-1; D unresolved. CDR3 length equals 16 residues. Germline V lookup: CDR1 KGHSH, CDR2 LQKENI. V shed 6 bases and J shed 0 bases, with 15 bases lying between them. The CDR3 region has the DNA TGTGCCAGCTCGCTGGAGACTCCTAGCTCCTACAATGAGCAGTTCTTC. Residues: CASSLETPSSYNEQFF.

The V gene is TRBV19, the J gene TRBJ1-1; D remains ambiguous. The CDR3 contains 15 residues. With 3 bases removed from V and 0 bases from J, the gap between germline ends came to 11 bases. Per germline, CDR1 LNHDA and CDR2 SQIVND (reference sequence). The CDR3 bases are TGTGCCAGTAGTATCCCTACGGGAATGAACACTGAAGCTTTCTTT. It codes for CASSIPTGMNTEAFF.

J is TRBJ1-2 and V is TRBV4-1, with D possibly being TRBD1 (6 bases). This CDR3 region has 16 residues. Germline loops: CDR1 MGHRA, CDR2 YSYEKL. V was shortened by 1 base and J by 2 bases, with 14 bases between the two germline ends. CDR3 in amino acids: CASSQGKARGNYGYTF. CDR3 DNA sequence: TGCGCCAGCAGCCAAGGAAAGGCCAGGGGAAACTATGGCTACACCTTC.

The chain is built from TRBV6-2 or TRBV6-3 and TRBJ2-2, with D possibly matching TRBD1 (6 bases). Deletions cut 6 bases from V and 0 bases from J, with 8 bases between. CDR1 is MNHEY and CDR2 is SVGEGT in the germline V gene. CDR3 length: 14 residues. The CDR3: CASSGTPNTGELFF. As DNA, the CDR3 is TGTGCCAGCAGCGGGACACCGAACACCGGGGAGCTGTTTTTT.